Each of the 27 T cell receptor beta chains below was sequenced from the same sample in a study of PD-1 blockade in classical Hodgkin lymphoma. Time point defined: cycle 4 day 1 (C4D1), after 5 to 7 weeks of nivolumab. There was relapse after autologous stem cell transplantation in every patient, and there was variation in brentuximab vedotin exposure. The method was immunoSEQ multiplex PCR; TCRdb's version includes in-frame clones alone and lacks a portion of them. The sample consists of 100,000 or so clones, roughly 89% of them appearing once. Here the sequenced sample was peripheral blood mononuclear cells (PBMCs), taken before the fourth cycle of nivolumab. The origin of the receptors is a human donor with classical Hodgkin lymphoma.

V gene TRBV4-1 combines with J gene TRBJ2-2, with no clear D. V lost 4 bases, J lost 0 bases, and 3 bases lay in between. The CDR3 contains 13 residues. The germline gives CDR1 MGHRA, CDR2 YSYEKL. The DNA for the CDR3 is TGCGCCAGCAGCCCTACGAACACCGGGGAGCTGTTTTTT. As protein: CASSPTNTGELFF.

This chain joins TRBV5-1 and TRBJ1-3; D not resolved. The CDR3 is 16 residues long. The germline CDR1 and CDR2 sequences are SGHRS and YFSETQ. Trimming took off 0 bases at V and 1 base at J, with 11 bases between the two ends. The CDR3, as DNA: TGCGCCAGCAGCTTGGGAATGATGGGTTCTGGAAACACCATATATTTT. It translates to CASSLGMMGSGNTIYF.

The gene calls are TRBV6-6 and TRBJ2-2, with D unclear. V gave up 6 bases and J gave up 3 bases, with 14 bases separating them. The CDR3 totals 15 residues. Germline V lookup: CDR1 MNHNY, CDR2 SVGAGI (reference sequence). CDR3 sequence reads: CASSNRARDTGELFF. CDR3 coding DNA: TGTGCCAGCAGCAACCGCGCCAGAGACACCGGGGAGCTGTTTTTT.

The V and J genes are TRBV5-4 and TRBJ2-1, with 10 bases aligning to TRBD2. The CDR3 contains 16 residues. Germline loops: CDR1 SGHNT, CDR2 YYREEE (reference sequence). After removal of 0 bases from V and 9 bases from J, the junction contained 9 bases not matched to a gene. The CDR3: CASSLGRGLADSEQFF. CDR3 DNA: TGTGCCAGCAGCTTGGGTCGCGGACTAGCGGACTCTGAGCAGTTCTTC.

This chain links TRBV7-9 with TRBJ1-1; D gene unclear. This CDR3 is built from 12 residues. CDR1 and CDR2 from the germline V gene are SEHNR and FQNEAQ (reference sequence). V gave up 2 bases and J gave up 11 bases, with 12 bases separating them. The CDR3 region has the DNA TGTGCCAGCAGCTTAATCGCCCCTGCGGCTTTCTTT. As protein: CASSLIAPAAFF.

The chain has TRBV5-1 and TRBJ2-7; the D is unclear. The germline V gene has CDR1 SGHRS and CDR2 YFSETQ. V was cut by 1 base and J by 2 bases, with 1 base left in between. This CDR3 has 11 residues. CDR3 amino acids: CASSLTYEQYF. DNA for the CDR3: TGCGCCAGCAGCTTGACCTACGAGCAGTACTTC.

In this sample, this clone turned up once. The V call is TRBV7-9, the J call TRBJ1-5, with TRBD1 identical over 10 bases. Germline V gene sequence: CDR1 SEHNR, CDR2 FQNEAQ (reference sequence). Trimming at V came to 5 bases and at J to 4 bases, leaving 2 bases not matched to a gene. The length of the CDR3 is 14 residues. This CDR3 is CASSMGQGNQPQHF. CDR3 DNA sequence: TGTGCCAGCAGCATGGGACAGGGGAATCAGCCCCAGCATTTT.

This clone occurred once. This rearrangement joins TRBV7-6 to TRBJ2-1; 7 bases are shared with TRBD2. The CDR3 loop spans 15 amino acids. J was trimmed by 8 bases and V by 4 bases; bases with no gene match: 11. The germline V gene encodes CDR1 SGHVS and CDR2 FNYEAQ. Written as DNA, the CDR3 is TGTGCCAGCAGCTCAACATCCGGGACTAAGTATGAGCAGTTCTTC. Encoded protein: CASSSTSGTKYEQFF.

The rearrangement uses TRBV18 and TRBJ1-3; the match to TRBD1 covers 9 bases. Germline-derived CDR1 and CDR2 are KGHSH and LQKENI. V dropped 3 bases and J dropped 0; count of bases not matched to a gene: 3. The CDR3 is made up of 16 amino acids. The DNA for the CDR3 is TGTGCCAGCTCACCGGGGACAGGGACCTCTGGAAACACCATATATTTT. Translated, it gives CASSPGTGTSGNTIYF.

This clone occurred once. V gene TRBV5-6 combines with J gene TRBJ1-5; D is ambiguous. The germline CDR1 and CDR2 sequences are SGHDT and YYEEEE. This CDR3 spans 15 amino acids. Trimming took off 0 bases at V and 1 base at J, with 8 bases between the two ends. CDR3 coding DNA: TGTGCCAGCAGCTTGGAACAACCGAGCAATCAGCCCCAGCATTTT. Protein sequence: CASSLEQPSNQPQHF. The variable domain in full, with the rest retrieved from reference TRBV5-6 and TRBJ1-5, is DAGVTQSPTHLIKTRGQQVTLRCSPKSGHDTVSWYQQALGQGPQFIFQYYEEEERQRGNFPDRFSGHQFPNYSSELNVNALLLGDSALYLCASSLEQPSNQPQHFGDGTRLSIL.

This clone was detected a few times. The chain recombines TRBV2 with TRBJ1-2; 10 bases align to TRBD1. V gave up 8 bases and J gave up 6 bases; unmatched junction bases: 6. The CDR3 spans 13 residues. The germline gives CDR1 SNHLY, CDR2 FYNNEI. Here the CDR3 DNA reads TGTGCCAGCGCAAGACAGGGGGCCAATGGCTACACCTTC. Protein: CASARQGANGYTF.

The chain recombines TRBV6-1 with TRBJ2-3, with D perhaps given as TRBD1 or TRBD2 (5 bases each). Germline CDR1 is MNHNS and CDR2 is SASEGT. Trimming cost V 11 bases and J 2 bases, with 8 bases left between them. The CDR3 extends over 11 amino acids. CDR3 DNA: TGTGCCGGAGGACACACAGATACGCAGTATTTT. This codes for CAGGHTDTQYF.

This clone was counted once. J is TRBJ1-1 and V is TRBV28; D perhaps matches TRBD1 (6 bases). Germline loops: CDR1 MDHEN, CDR2 SYDVKM. The CDR3 length is 13 residues. Trimming took 6 bases from V and 5 from J, leaving 13 bases between them. The CDR3 coding sequence is TGTGCCAGCAGGCATGGAGGGACAACTGAAGCTTTCTTT. Translation: CASRHGGTTEAFF.

The rearrangement links TRBV5-1 to TRBJ2-7; 8 bases match TRBD2. The length of the CDR3 is 17 residues. Germline V CDR1 and CDR2: SGHRS, YFSETQ. J was trimmed by 0 bases and V by 4 bases; bases with no gene match: 12. The CDR3 spells CASSPPGSGVSSYEQYF. CDR3 nucleotides: TGCGCCAGCAGCCCCCCGGGTAGCGGGGTAAGCTCCTACGAGCAGTACTTC.

The chain's CDR3 is CASSPGLAGVAYNEQFF. The CDR3 DNA is TGTGCCAGCAGCCCGGGACTAGCGGGAGTCGCCTACAATGAGCAGTTCTTC. This chain uses TRBV11-2 with TRBJ2-1; 14 bases align to TRBD2. Germline CDR1 and CDR2: SGHAT and FQNNGV. The CDR3 spans 17 residues. V shed 5 bases and J 2 bases; nucleotides not matched to a gene: 5.

The rearrangement uses TRBV11-2 and TRBJ1-2, with D uncertain. The germline CDR1 and CDR2 sequences are SGHAT and FQNNGV. The CDR3 length is 14 residues. V was trimmed by 0 bases and J by 7 bases, leaving 12 bases between them. In nucleotides, the CDR3 is TGTGCCAGCAGCTTAGATCTTGTTGTCGGTGGCTACACCTTC. Amino acid sequence: CASSLDLVVGGYTF.

About this clone itself: The DNA is omitted, as the CDR3 cannot be located on it reliably, and the CDR3 follows TCRdb's listing. J is TRBJ2-5 and V is TRBV29-1. The CDR3 has 13 amino acids, counting both end residues. CDR1 is SQVTM, CDR2 ANQGSEA, per germline. The CDR3 reads CSVGPGGGETQYF.

This clone was counted a single time. The V gene is TRBV6-6, the J gene TRBJ2-7, with 9 bases lining up with TRBD1. This CDR3 region has 15 residues. Unmatched junction bases numbered 9, after V lost 4 bases and J lost 5 bases. Germline assignment: CDR1 MNHNY and CDR2 SVGAGI (reference sequence). CDR3 in amino acids: CASSLQGASKDEQYF. Written as DNA, the CDR3 is TGTGCCAGCAGTTTACAGGGGGCCAGCAAGGACGAGCAGTACTTC.

The rearrangement joins TRBV13 to TRBJ2-7; D tentatively fits TRBD1 or TRBD2 (6 bases each). Germline CDR1 and CDR2: PRHDT and FYEKMQ (reference sequence). Trimming removed 5 bases at V and 4 bases at J, with 33 bases between. The CDR3 runs to 20 residues. CDR3: CASSPLRGGHLKREAYEQYF. For the CDR3, the DNA is TGTGCCAGCAGCCCCCTGAGAGGGGGGCACCTCAAACGCGAGGCATACGAGCAGTACTTC.

This clone was seen once. The chain carries TRBV15 and TRBJ1-2, with TRBD1 matching 9 bases. V was pared by 5 bases and J by 7 bases, with 8 bases of the junction left unmatched. The CDR3 is 14 residues long. Germline-derived CDR1 and CDR2 are LNHNV and YYDKDF (reference sequence). The CDR3 region has the DNA TGTGCCACCAGCGATCCCGGACAGGGGAGTGGCTACACCTTC. Residues: CATSDPGQGSGYTF.

This clone occurred a few times. The chain uses TRBV7-9 and TRBJ1-2; 7 positions agree with TRBD1. This CDR3 contains 14 residues. J gave up 3 bases and V 7 bases, and 8 bases lay outside the gene matches. Germline CDR1 is SEHNR and CDR2 is FQNEAQ (reference sequence). The CDR3, as DNA: TGTGCCAGCAACCGAGGGGGCATCGACTATGGCTACACCTTC. It yields the protein CASNRGGIDYGYTF.

This clone was seen a few times. The chain employs TRBV28 and TRBJ1-2; D uncertain. V lost 2 bases to trimming and J lost 5 bases, with 6 bases between them. CDR1 MDHEN and CDR2 SYDVKM come from the germline V gene. The CDR3 runs 12 residues. The CDR3 nucleotides are TGTGCCAGCAGTTTAGTATTTTATGGCTACACCTTC. Translating it yields CASSLVFYGYTF.

The rearrangement uses TRBV6-1 and TRBJ1-1; 7 nucleotides align to TRBD1. CDR3 length: 13 residues. Germline CDR1 MNHNS, CDR2 SASEGT. Germline trimming cut 7 bases from V and 1 base from J; bases unmatched to any gene: 3. As DNA, the CDR3 is TGTGCCAGCATCAGACAGGGGAACACTGAAGCTTTCTTT. Its translation is CASIRQGNTEAFF.

The rearrangement joins TRBV19 to TRBJ1-2; 7 bases match TRBD1. The CDR3 sequence is 15 residues long. Germline CDR1 LNHDA, CDR2 SQIVND (reference sequence). V shed 7 bases and J 0 bases; nucleotides not matched to a gene: 8. Here the CDR3 reads CASTLPGQTNYGYTF. The CDR3 DNA follows: TGTGCCAGTACTCTACCGGGACAGACTAACTATGGCTACACCTTC.

V is TRBV4-2 and J is TRBJ2-3, with 8 bases identical to TRBD2. The germline CDR1 and CDR2 sequences are LGHNA and YNFKEQ. Trimming removed 4 bases from V and 0 bases from J; junction bases left unmatched: 15. CDR3 length: 19 residues. The CDR3 DNA is TGTGCCAGCAGCCCCAGCGTAACTAGCGGAGGGACTAGCACAGATACGCAGTATTTT. Translation: CASSPSVTSGGTSTDTQYF.

The chain recombines TRBV5-4 with TRBJ1-2; perhaps TRBD1 as D (6 bases). The ends were cut back, 4 bases at V and 6 bases at J, with 16 bases in the middle. The CDR3 loop spans 14 amino acids. Germline loops: CDR1 SGHNT, CDR2 YYREEE (reference sequence). The CDR3 protein is CASSPFWQGNGYTF. CDR3 coding DNA: TGTGCCAGCAGCCCTTTTTGGCAGGGGAATGGCTACACCTTC.

This CDR3 is CASSYVTVTGEVYIQYF. The CDR3 nucleotides read TGTGCCAGCAGTTACGTCACTGTGACAGGGGAGGTCTACATTCAGTACTTC. The chain uses TRBV7-2 and TRBJ2-4; 8 bases line up with TRBD1. Unmatched junction bases numbered 18, after V lost 6 bases and J lost 8 bases. CDR1 SGHTA and CDR2 FQGNSA come from the germline V gene. This CDR3 has 17 residues. Complete variable domain (other parts from reference TRBV7-2 and TRBJ2-4): GAGVSQSPSNKVTEKGKDVELRCDPISGHTALYWYRQSLGQGLEFLIYFQGNSAPDKSGLPSDRFSAERTGGSVSTLTIQRTQQEDSAVYLCASSYVTVTGEVYIQYFGAGTRLSVL.